The next 8 T cell receptor beta chains were all read from a single sample in a study of cytomegalovirus exposure and HLA in healthy donors. The repertoire was sequenced with immunoSEQ multiplex PCR; TCRdb's copy has only in-frame clones and lacks some. The table includes about 200,000 clones, more than 70% detected once. The sample was PBMCs. Source of these receptors: a woman between 18 and 30 years old in good health and CMV-seronegative.

This clone is a singleton in its sample. DNA for the CDR3: TGTGCCAGCAGCACTACACTCGAGCAGTACTTC. Protein: CASSTTLEQYF. V and J are TRBV7-2 and TRBJ2-7; D not certain. Germline CDR1 is SGHTA and CDR2 is FQGNSA. The CDR3 spans 11 residues. Trimming pared 5 bases from V and 6 bases from J, leaving 8 bases between. The entire variable domain, with the rest obtained from reference TRBV7-2 and TRBJ2-7, is as follows: GAGVSQSPSNKVTEKGKDVELRCDPISGHTALYWYRQSLGQGLEFLIYFQGNSAPDKSGLPSDRFSAERTGGSVSTLTIQRTQQEDSAVYLCASSTTLEQYFGPGTRLTVT.

The gene calls are TRBV6-5 and TRBJ1-1; TRBD1 matches at 8 bases. The V gene's germline CDR1 is MNHEY and CDR2 SVGAGI. After removal of 4 bases from V and 4 bases from J, the junction contained 11 bases not matched to a gene. The CDR3 is made up of 16 amino acids. In DNA form, the CDR3 reads TGTGCCAGCAGTTCGGCGACAGGGGTACCAGGCACTGAAGCTTTCTTT. Amino acid sequence: CASSSATGVPGTEAFF.

The CDR3 protein is CASSVGQGARSYEQYF. CDR3 bases: TGTGCCAGCAGCGTTGGACAGGGGGCTAGGTCCTACGAGCAGTACTTC. The chain recombines TRBV9 with TRBJ2-7, with 11 positions matching TRBD1. V was clipped by 2 bases and J by 1 base; unmatched bases: 5. CDR1 is SGDLS and CDR2 is YYNGEE in the germline V gene. The CDR3 has 16 amino acids.

V usage is TRBV4-1 and J usage is TRBJ1-6; D may be TRBD1 (6 bases). CDR3 length equals 14 residues. Germline CDR1 is MGHRA and CDR2 is YSYEKL. The ends were cut back, 1 base at V and 5 bases at J, with 6 bases in the middle. The CDR3 DNA is TGCGCCAGCAGCCAAGCAGGGGATAATTCACCCCTCCACTTT. As protein: CASSQAGDNSPLHF.

The chain combines TRBV2 with TRBJ1-2, with 9 bases fitting TRBD1. This CDR3 region has 14 residues. After removal of 1 base from V and 8 bases from J, the junction contained 5 bases not matched to a gene. The germline gives CDR1 SNHLY, CDR2 FYNNEI. The CDR3 loop reads CASSEDRGRFGYTF. CDR3 sequence (DNA): TGTGCCAGCAGTGAAGACAGGGGGCGATTCGGCTACACCTTC.

This clone occurred once. The V call is TRBV10-1, the J call TRBJ2-7, with D perhaps matching TRBD2 (6 bases). The CDR3 totals 15 residues. Trimming left V 2 bases short and J 3 bases short, with 14 bases between. Per the germline V gene, CDR1 is WNHNN and CDR2 is SYGVQD (reference sequence). CDR3 coding DNA: TGCGCCAGCAGTGAGCGGGGGAAGTCGCACTACGAGCAGTACTTC. This codes for CASSERGKSHYEQYF.

The V call is TRBV7-2, the J call TRBJ2-2; D unresolved. The germline V gene has CDR1 SGHTA and CDR2 FQGNSA. V gave up 3 bases and J gave up 7 bases, with 9 bases separating them. This CDR3 comprises 13 residues. The CDR3 nucleotides are TGTGCCAGCAGCTTTGGTGAGATCGGGGAGCTGTTTTTT. Translation: CASSFGEIGELFF.

The rearrangement links TRBV11-2 to TRBJ2-7; D gene unclear. Germline CDR1 SGHAT, CDR2 FQNNGV. The CDR3 totals 13 residues. V lost 4 bases to trimming and J lost 2 bases, with 9 bases between them. CDR3 sequence reads: CASSSNRAYEQYF. In DNA, the CDR3 is TGTGCCAGCAGCTCAAACAGAGCCTACGAGCAGTACTTC. The full variable domain, rest sourced from reference TRBV11-2 and TRBJ2-7, is EAGVAQSPRYKIIEKRQSVAFWCNPISGHATLYWYQQILGQGPKLLIQFQNNGVVDDSQLPKDRFSAERLKGVDSTLKIQPAKLEDSAVYLCASSSNRAYEQYFGPGTRLTVT.